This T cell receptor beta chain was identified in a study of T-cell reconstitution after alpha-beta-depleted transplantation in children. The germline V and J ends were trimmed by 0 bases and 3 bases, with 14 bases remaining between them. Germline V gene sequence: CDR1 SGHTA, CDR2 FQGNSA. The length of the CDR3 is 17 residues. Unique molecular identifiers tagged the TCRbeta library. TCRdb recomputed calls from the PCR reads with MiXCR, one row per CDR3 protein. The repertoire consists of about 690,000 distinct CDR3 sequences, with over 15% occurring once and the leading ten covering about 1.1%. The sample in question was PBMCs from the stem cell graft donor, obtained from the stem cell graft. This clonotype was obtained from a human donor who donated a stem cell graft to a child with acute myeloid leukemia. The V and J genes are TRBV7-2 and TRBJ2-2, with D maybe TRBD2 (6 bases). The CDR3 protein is CASSLALWGVDTGELFF. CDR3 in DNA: TGTGCCAGCAGCTTAGCGCTTTGGGGGGTCGACACCGGGGAGCTGTTTTTT. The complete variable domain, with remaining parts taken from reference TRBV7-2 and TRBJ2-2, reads GAGVSQSPSNKVTEKGKDVELRCDPISGHTALYWYRQSLGQGLEFLIYFQGNSAPDKSGLPSDRFSAERTGGSVSTLTIQRTQQEDSAVYLCASSLALWGVDTGELFFGEGSRLTVL.